This TCR beta chain was captured in a study of early T cells in non-severe SARS-CoV-2 infection. Study observations and caveats: Reliance on VDJdb matching favored anti-spike CD8 responses; private and CD4 specificities were missed.

Unique molecular identifiers tagged individual cDNA molecules. Each CDR3 protein gets one entry after TCRdb re-called the 5' RACE reads with MiXCR. The sample records 59,000 or so distinct CDR3 sequences, approximately 12% being singletons. A note on this clonotype: Antigen: not known.

Sequencing was performed on whole blood, taken at baseline. The clonotype was recovered from an adult who was a healthcare worker with PCR-confirmed SARS-CoV-2 infection or an uninfected control (not recorded which).

The CDR3 bases are TGTGCCAGCAGTTCTCTCTACGAGCAGTACTTC. This translates into CASSSLYEQYF. This chain uses TRBV6-5 with TRBJ2-7; the D is unclear. Germline CDR1 MNHEY, CDR2 SVGAGI. The CDR3 is 11 amino acids. V lost 4 bases and J 3 bases, leaving 4 bases between the germline ends.